This TCR beta chain was captured in a study of cytomegalovirus exposure and HLA in healthy donors (dated by TCRdb to about 2017). Notes on the research overall: According to an earlier analysis of around 600 of the donors, about 170 million T cells yielded roughly 110 million unique TCR beta sequences and approximately 300 Gb of sequence data. Typing coverage differed by locus: A, B, C, DRB1 and DQB1 were typed in about 620-630 donors, DQA1 in about 510, DPA1 in 600 to 610, and DPB1 in 450 to 490. An early release covering roughly 640 HLA-typed donors comprised around 300 gigabases of sequencing data and 85 million to 100 million unique TCR sequences. Among the roughly 400 genotyped donors, about 85% belonged to the genetic ancestry cluster associated with self-reported Caucasian donors. To predict cytomegalovirus infection status, the study combined high-throughput TCR immunosequencing, statistical association of individual TCRs with disease status, and machine learning. Both class I and class II loci were covered by HLA typing, at four-digit resolution. Five DR-DQ haplotypes were treated as single units for association and clustering because of strong linkage in the cohort. The study profiled the T cell repertoires of around 700 subjects by immunosequencing and related them to cytomegalovirus serostatus. All discovery cohort repertoires had been generated on a single sequencing platform. To decide whether each TCR beta V gene segment behaved as functional or pseudogenic, an earlier analysis of over 500 of the donors relied on high-throughput TCR beta sequencing. Besides the first cohort of roughly 660 subjects, a separate validation cohort made up of some 110 different subjects was used. The aim of the study was to test whether cataloging public T cell receptors could identify signatures of past pathogen exposure. Donor age, sex, ethnicity and CMV serostatus were compiled alongside the repertoire data. A later genetic analysis took genome-wide SNP genotypes for 398 of the 666 donors and used that subset as a discovery cohort. Among under 450 genotyped donors of the cohort, an average of about 240,000 unique TCR beta nucleotide sequences were sequenced per donor, around 20% of them non-productive. The later analysis used no new phenotypic data to find candidate immune exposures, relying instead on TCR beta sequences and their occurrence across donors. A later analysis re-examined previously published TCR beta repertoires from just over 650 donors and added high-resolution HLA genotyping to investigate patterns of TCR occurrence.

The cohort was made up of approximately 670 healthy bone marrow donors. Cohort members were all nominally healthy when sampled, although unrecorded immune exposures were likely present. The donor tested CMV seronegative, placing the donor among the 350 to 400 seronegative members of the cohort. Each donor provided a peripheral blood sample, and peripheral blood mononuclear cells were used for TCR beta sequencing. Genomic DNA was extracted from the blood cell samples with the Qiagen DNeasy Blood Extraction Kit. Sequences MNHEY (CDR1) and SMNVEV (CDR2) are obtained from the germline V gene (reference sequence). Relative to germline, V is 8 bases shorter and J is 5 bases shorter, with 13 bases between their ends. Measured from the cysteine to the phenylalanine, the CDR3 is 13 residues long. The only DNA kept is the CDR3, 39 bases in frame from the first base. Results and caveats for the whole study, not just this receptor: Cytomegalovirus status was reported to be diagnosed by the classifier with high specificity and sensitivity in both the original and validation cohorts. The 87-base-pair reads could not distinguish some IMGT-functional V segments, including TRBV6-2 and TRBV6-3, so those segments were excluded. In a later analysis, HLA-associated TCR beta chains showed more clonal expansion and lower generation probabilities than non-associated chains that were equally common. Linkage disequilibrium might explain the correlated functional status among segregating V segments, but an unknown experimental factor could not be excluded. In vitro tests confirmed that three of the cytomegalovirus-associated TCR beta chains recognize cytomegalovirus antigens. A further reported finding was that TCR beta sequences accurately predicted the HLA-A and HLA-B alleles for most subjects in the first cohort. Because HLA typing was unavailable for some donors at each locus, only the typed subset was used in association tests. Presence/absence analyses assumed roughly uniform sequencing depth across donors, an assumption that may not hold. In a later analysis, most CMV-associated TCR beta chains were found to appear HLA-restricted, with HLA associations seemingly driven largely by CMV exposure. Immune exposure information for the cohort was limited to CMV serostatus. In an earlier analysis of about 540 of the donors, most TCR beta V segments were observed in productive rearrangements about 90% or about 30% of the time, broadly matching IMGT annotations. Most TCR sequences were observed very rarely across donors, whereas some public TCRs were present in many individuals. According to a later genetic analysis, donors in an Asian-associated ancestry cluster had fewer N-insertions in productive TCRs than the roughly 700-donor mean. In this cohort, only TCR beta chains were sequenced, and detectable features were limited by the absence of alpha or paired-chain data. The earlier analysis of 450 to 700 of the donors excluded roughly 16 rarely observed V segments, including chromosome 9 orphons, because counts were too low. A later genetic analysis associated a missense DCLRE1C variant with V-gene and J-gene trimming of TCR beta chains, and an independent cohort replicated the association. When HLA alleles, especially DR and DQ, strongly co-occurred, attributing TCR associations to individual alleles was difficult. In a later analysis, TCR association rates were found to vary across HLA loci, with the most associated TCRs seen for DRB1 alleles and the fewest for HLA-C alleles. The sequencing pipeline was judged likely to have produced a cluster of highly shared sequence variants as a technical artifact. In a later analysis, 16,951 TCR beta sequences were associated with specific HLA alleles at a false discovery rate of 0.05. The study gave a list of roughly 150 TCR beta chains associated with cytomegalovirus. A later analysis reported that several top co-occurrence clusters appeared linked to parvovirus B19, influenza, CMV and Epstein-Barr virus. The authors suggested that the approach could potentially be generalized to other disease states and immunological phenotypes.

The receptor library was made with the immunoSEQ multiplex PCR assay. For the multiplex PCR, a mixture combining 60 forward primers for TCR Vbeta segments and 13 reverse primers for TCR Jbeta segments was used. The CDR3 region of rearranged TCR beta genes was amplified from genomic DNA with a multiplex PCR assay. The amplified TCR beta libraries were sequenced on the Illumina HiSeq System as 87-base-pair reads. The study's processing was this. Across the 700 or so repertoires, a later analysis counted 75 million to 90 million unique TCR beta chains, 9 million to 14 million of which were shared by at least two donors. Raw reads were error-corrected and collapsed into unique sequences with a nearest-neighbor algorithm that merged closely related sequences to remove PCR and sequencing errors. V, D and J gene segments were assigned by aligning CDR3 sequences to IMGT reference sequences. For a sequence to be retained, a match of at least six nucleotides to both a V gene segment and a J gene segment was required. A rearrangement was called productive if the CDR3 had no stop codons and remained in frame with V and J, and every other rearrangement was called non-productive. CDR3 was defined by IMGT convention, running from the second conserved V-encoded cysteine to the conserved J-encoded phenylalanine. In an earlier analysis of roughly 610 of the donors, sequences lacking an unambiguous match to a single V gene segment were excluded. An earlier analysis of a few hundred of the donors called V segments functional above 56.7% productive rearrangements and segregating when the between-donor standard deviation exceeded 5%. A statistical classification framework was built to diagnose cytomegalovirus status from the catalog of TCR beta chain sequences. In a later analysis, V and J genes were assigned by comparing TCR nucleotide sequences against IMGT/GENE-DB human TR gene sequences. In a later analysis, CDR3 sequences and most-parsimonious VDJ recombination scenarios were assigned using the TCRdist pipeline. A later analysis defined each TCR beta chain by its CDR3 amino acid sequence plus V-gene family, and excluded reads lacking a unique V-gene family. To address suspected cross-contamination and a sequencing artifact, a later analysis removed a few hundred highly shared, low-generation-probability nucleotide sequences. In a later analysis, a clonal expansion index for each public chain was calculated from normalized within-repertoire ranks of inferred template counts. In a later analysis, generation probabilities were computed using a VDJ recombination model fitted to out-of-frame rearrangements, and the results were checked against IGoR. Hypergeometric tests were used in a later analysis to score TCR-TCR, TCR-HLA and TCR-CMV co-occurrence, with a repertoire-size bias correction applied to the TCR pairs. A later analysis estimated false discovery rates by permuting HLA or CMV assignments 20 times. In a later analysis, co-occurring TCRs were grouped using DBSCAN, with TCRdist sequence similarity added in when clustering inside HLA-allele-positive subsets. Repertoires with fewer than 30,000 or more than 120,000 public chains were left out of co-occurrence clustering, as were about 5 repertoires with anomalous nucleotide sharing. TCRdb took this table from immuneACCESS and kept in-frame rearrangements with V and J called. Such tables lack part of the clones; where checked against another copy, unresolved V genes explain under half of the gap, and the rest is unexplained. V and J calls and clone size are given by that table; D and trimming were obtained from the DNA. The sample yields approximately 88,000 clones; about 80% were counted once. The ten largest clones take up roughly 1.3% of the sample.

Concerning this clone: The specificity of this receptor is unknown. Base quality data are lacking; no much larger clone is found one base away.

The TCR originated in a male donor in good health and CMV-seronegative. Sequenced material: PBMCs. This chain is built from TRBV27 and TRBJ1-5; TRBD1 might be the D gene, on 5 matching bases. The nucleotides read TGTGCCAGCCGCCTGGACACCTATCAGCCCCAGCATTTT. This sequence encodes CASRLDTYQPQHF.